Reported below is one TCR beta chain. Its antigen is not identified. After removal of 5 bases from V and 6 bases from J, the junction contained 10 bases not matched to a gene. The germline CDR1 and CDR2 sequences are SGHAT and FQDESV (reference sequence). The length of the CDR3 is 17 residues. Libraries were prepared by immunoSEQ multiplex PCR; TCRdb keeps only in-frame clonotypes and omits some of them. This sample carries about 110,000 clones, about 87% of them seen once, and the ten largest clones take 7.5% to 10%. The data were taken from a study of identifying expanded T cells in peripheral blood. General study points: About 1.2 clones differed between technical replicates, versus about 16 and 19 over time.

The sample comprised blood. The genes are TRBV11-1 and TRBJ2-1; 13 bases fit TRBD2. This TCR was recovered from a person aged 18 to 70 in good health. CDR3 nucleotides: TGTGCCAGCAGCCTAGGATTAGGACTAGCGGGAGTCAATGAGCAGTTCTTC. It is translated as CASSLGLGLAGVNEQFF.